This TCR beta chain was identified in a study of control samples from healthy donors and cancer patients. Germline CDR1 SGHTA, CDR2 FQGTGA. V was cut by 3 bases and J by 6 bases, with 12 bases left in between. The CDR3 sequence is 14 residues long. Here immunoSEQ multiplex PCR was the method, and the copy in TCRdb shows in-frame clones only, minus some. Of around 140,000 clones in the sample, roughly nine tenths are singletons; the top ten hold 5.5% to 9%. The receptor was derived from a man between 18 and 29 years old in good health. Material for sequencing was blood. The chain has TRBV7-3 and TRBJ2-1; TRBD2 is a possible D gene (6 bases). The CDR3 DNA sequence: TGTGCCAGCAGCTTTGGGACGGGGGTCAATGAGCAGTTCTTC. Translation: CASSFGTGVNEQFF. The variable domain in full, with the rest retrieved from reference TRBV7-3 and TRBJ2-1, is GAGVSQTPSNKVTEKGKYVELRCDPISGHTALYWYRQSLGQGPEFLIYFQGTGAADDSGLPNDRFFAVRPEGSVSTLKIQRTERGDSAVYLCASSFGTGVNEQFFGPGTRLTVL.